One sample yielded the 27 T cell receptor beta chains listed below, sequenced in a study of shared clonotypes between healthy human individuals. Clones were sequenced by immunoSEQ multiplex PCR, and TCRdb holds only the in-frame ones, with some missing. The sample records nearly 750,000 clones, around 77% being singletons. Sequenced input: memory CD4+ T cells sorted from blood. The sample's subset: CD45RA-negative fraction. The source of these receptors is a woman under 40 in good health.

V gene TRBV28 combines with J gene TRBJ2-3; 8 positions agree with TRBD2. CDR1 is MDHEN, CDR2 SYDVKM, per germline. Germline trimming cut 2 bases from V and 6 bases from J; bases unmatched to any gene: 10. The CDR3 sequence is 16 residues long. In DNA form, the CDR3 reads TGTGCCAGCAGTTTAGGGTCTAGCGGGTCAGCGGATACGCAGTATTTT. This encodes CASSLGSSGSADTQYF.

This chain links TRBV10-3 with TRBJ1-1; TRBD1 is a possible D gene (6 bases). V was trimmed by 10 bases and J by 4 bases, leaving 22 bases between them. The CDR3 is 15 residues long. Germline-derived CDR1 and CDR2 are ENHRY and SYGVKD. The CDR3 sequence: CATQTYPGEGTEAFF. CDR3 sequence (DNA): TGTGCCACCCAAACCTACCCAGGGGAGGGCACTGAAGCTTTCTTT.

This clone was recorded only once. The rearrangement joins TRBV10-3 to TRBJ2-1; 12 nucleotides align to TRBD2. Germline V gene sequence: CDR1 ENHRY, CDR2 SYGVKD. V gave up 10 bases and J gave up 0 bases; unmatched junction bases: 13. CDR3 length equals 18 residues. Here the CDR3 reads CATTRTSGNGGSYNEQFF. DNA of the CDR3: TGTGCCACGACCAGGACTAGCGGGAACGGGGGCTCCTACAATGAGCAGTTCTTC.

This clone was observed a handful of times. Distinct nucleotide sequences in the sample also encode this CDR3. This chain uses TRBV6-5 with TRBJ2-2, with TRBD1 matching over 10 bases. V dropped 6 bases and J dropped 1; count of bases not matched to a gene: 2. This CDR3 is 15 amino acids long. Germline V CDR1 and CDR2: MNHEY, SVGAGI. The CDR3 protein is CASRTGGRNTGELFF. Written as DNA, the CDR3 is TGTGCCAGCAGGACAGGGGGCCGGAACACCGGGGAGCTGTTTTTT.

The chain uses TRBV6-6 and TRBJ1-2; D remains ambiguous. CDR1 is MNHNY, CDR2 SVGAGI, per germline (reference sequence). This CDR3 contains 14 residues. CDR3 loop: CATNSMGSGYGYTF. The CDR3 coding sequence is TGTGCGACCAACTCAATGGGCTCGGGCTATGGCTACACCTTC.

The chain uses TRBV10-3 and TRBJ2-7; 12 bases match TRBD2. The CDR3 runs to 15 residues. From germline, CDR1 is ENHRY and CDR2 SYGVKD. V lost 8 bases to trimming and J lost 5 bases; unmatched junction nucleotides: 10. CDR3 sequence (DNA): TGTGCCATCGGTACTCCTAGCGGGAGGGCCCACGAGCAGTACTTC. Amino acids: CAIGTPSGRAHEQYF.

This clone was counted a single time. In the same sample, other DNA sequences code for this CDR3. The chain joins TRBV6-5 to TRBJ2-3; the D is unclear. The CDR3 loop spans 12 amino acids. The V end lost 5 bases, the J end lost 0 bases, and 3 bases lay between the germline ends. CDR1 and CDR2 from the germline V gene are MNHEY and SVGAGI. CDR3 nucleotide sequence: TGTGCCAGCAGTGGTAGCACAGATACGCAGTATTTT. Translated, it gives CASSGSTDTQYF.

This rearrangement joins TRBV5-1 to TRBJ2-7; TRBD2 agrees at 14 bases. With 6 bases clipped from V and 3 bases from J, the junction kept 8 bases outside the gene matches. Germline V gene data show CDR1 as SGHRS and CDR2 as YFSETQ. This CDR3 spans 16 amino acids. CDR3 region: CASTGTSGRGDYEQYF. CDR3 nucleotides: TGCGCCAGCACCGGGACTAGCGGGAGAGGGGACTACGAGCAGTACTTC.

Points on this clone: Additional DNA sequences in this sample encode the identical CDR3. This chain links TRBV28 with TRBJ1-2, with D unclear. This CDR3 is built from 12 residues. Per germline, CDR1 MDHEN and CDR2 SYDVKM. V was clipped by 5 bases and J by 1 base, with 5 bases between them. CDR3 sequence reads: CASSPSNYGYTF. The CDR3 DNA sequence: TGTGCCAGCAGTCCCAGTAACTATGGCTACACCTTC.

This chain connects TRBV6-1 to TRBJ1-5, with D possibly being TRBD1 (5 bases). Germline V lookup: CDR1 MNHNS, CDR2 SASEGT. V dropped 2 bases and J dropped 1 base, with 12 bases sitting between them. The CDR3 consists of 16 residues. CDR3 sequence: CASSELAGKSNQPQHF. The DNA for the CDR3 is TGTGCCAGCAGTGAATTAGCAGGGAAGAGCAATCAGCCCCAGCATTTT.

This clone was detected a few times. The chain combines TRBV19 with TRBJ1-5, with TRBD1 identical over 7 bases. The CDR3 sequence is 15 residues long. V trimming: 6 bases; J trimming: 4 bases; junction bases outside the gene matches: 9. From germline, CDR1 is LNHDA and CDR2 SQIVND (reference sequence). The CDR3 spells CASRRAGTANQPQHF. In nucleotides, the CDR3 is TGTGCCAGTAGGCGGGCCGGGACAGCGAATCAGCCCCAGCATTTT. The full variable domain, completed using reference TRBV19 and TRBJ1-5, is DGGITQSPKYLFRKEGQNVTLSCEQNLNHDAMYWYRQDPGQGLRLIYYSQIVNDFQKGDIAEGYSVSREKKESFPLTVTSAQKNPTAFYLCASRRAGTANQPQHFGDGTRLSIL.

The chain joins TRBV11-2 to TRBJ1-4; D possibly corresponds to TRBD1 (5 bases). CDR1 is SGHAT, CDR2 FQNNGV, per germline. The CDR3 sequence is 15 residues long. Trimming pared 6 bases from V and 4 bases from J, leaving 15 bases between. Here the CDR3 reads CASRGRGNRNEKLFF. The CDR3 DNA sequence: TGTGCCAGCAGGGGGAGGGGCAACCGTAATGAAAAACTGTTTTTT.

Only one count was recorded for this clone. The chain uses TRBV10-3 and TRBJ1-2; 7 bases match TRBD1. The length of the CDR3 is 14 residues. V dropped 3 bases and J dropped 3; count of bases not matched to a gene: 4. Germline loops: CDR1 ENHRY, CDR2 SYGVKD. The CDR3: CAISESGGDYGYTF. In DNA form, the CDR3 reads TGTGCCATCAGTGAATCAGGGGGTGACTATGGCTACACCTTC.

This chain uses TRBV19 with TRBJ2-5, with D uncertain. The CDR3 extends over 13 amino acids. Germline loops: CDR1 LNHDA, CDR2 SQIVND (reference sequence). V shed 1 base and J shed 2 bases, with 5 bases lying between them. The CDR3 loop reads CASSIGEQETQYF. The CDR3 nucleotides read TGTGCCAGTAGTATAGGGGAACAAGAGACCCAGTACTTC.

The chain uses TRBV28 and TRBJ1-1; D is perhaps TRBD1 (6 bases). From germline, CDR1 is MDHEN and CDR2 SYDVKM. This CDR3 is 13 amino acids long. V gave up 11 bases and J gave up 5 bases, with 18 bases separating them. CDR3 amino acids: CASRGGSGTEAFF. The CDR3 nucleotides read TGTGCCTCTAGGGGGGGATCGGGTACTGAAGCTTTCTTT.

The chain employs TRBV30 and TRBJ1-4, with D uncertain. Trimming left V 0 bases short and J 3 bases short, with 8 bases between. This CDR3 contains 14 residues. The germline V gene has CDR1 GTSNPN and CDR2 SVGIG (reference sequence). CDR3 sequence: CAWSVGSANEKLFF. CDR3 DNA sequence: TGTGCCTGGAGTGTAGGCTCTGCTAATGAAAAACTGTTTTTT.

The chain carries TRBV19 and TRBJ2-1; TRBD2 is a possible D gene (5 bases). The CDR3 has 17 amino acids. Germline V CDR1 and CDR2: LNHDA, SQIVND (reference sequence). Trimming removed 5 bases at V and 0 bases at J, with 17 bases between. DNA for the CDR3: TGTGCCAGTAGTCCCAGGACGGGGATGAGCTCCTACAATGAGCAGTTCTTC. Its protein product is CASSPRTGMSSYNEQFF.

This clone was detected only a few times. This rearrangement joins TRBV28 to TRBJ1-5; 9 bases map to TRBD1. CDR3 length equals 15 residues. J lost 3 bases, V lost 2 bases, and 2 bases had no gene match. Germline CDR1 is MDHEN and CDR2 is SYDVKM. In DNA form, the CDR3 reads TGTGCCAGCAGTTTAGGGGACAGGGACAATCAGCCCCAGCATTTT. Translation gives CASSLGDRDNQPQHF.

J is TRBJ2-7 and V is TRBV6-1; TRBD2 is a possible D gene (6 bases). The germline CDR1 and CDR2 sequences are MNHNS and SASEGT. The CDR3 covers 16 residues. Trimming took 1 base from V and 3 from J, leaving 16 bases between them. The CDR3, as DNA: TGTGCCAGCAGTGAAGACTTGGAGGGAGCCTTCTACGAGCAGTACTTC. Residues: CASSEDLEGAFYEQYF.

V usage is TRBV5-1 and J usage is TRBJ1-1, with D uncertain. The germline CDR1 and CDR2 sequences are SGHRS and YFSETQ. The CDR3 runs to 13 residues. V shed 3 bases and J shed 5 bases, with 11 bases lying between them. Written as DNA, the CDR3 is TGCGCCAGCAGCTGGGAGGTTGTAACTGAAGCTTTCTTT. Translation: CASSWEVVTEAFF.

The CDR3: CASSFSGRVDNEQFF. CDR3 DNA: TGCGCCAGCAGCTTTAGCGGGAGAGTCGACAATGAGCAGTTCTTC. The chain combines TRBV5-1 with TRBJ2-1; 9 positions match TRBD2. The CDR3 loop spans 15 amino acids. Germline lookup yields CDR1 SGHRS and CDR2 YFSETQ. V lost 2 bases and J lost 5; bases outside the gene matches: 5.

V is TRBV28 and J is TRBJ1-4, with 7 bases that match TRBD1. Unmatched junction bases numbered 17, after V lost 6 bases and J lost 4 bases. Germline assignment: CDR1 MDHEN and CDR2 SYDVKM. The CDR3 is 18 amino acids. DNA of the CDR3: TGTGCCAGCAGCTCCCCCGGGTGGGACAGAAGCCGTAATGAAAAACTGTTTTTT. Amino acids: CASSSPGWDRSRNEKLFF.

CDR3 DNA: TGTGCCAGCAGTTACGGGGACACCTCCTACGAGCAGTACTTC. It translates to CASSYGDTSYEQYF. The rearrangement joins TRBV6-5 to TRBJ2-7, with a weak D call TRBD1 (6 bases). Germline V gene data show CDR1 as MNHEY and CDR2 as SVGAGI. V lost 2 bases and J lost 0, with 8 bases in between. The length of the CDR3 is 14 residues.

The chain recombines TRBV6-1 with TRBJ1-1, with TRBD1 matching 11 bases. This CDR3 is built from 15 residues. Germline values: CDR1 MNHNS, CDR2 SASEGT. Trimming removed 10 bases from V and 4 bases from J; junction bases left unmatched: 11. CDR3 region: CATRKDRGQFTEAFF. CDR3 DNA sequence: TGTGCCACCCGGAAGGACAGGGGGCAGTTCACTGAAGCTTTCTTT.

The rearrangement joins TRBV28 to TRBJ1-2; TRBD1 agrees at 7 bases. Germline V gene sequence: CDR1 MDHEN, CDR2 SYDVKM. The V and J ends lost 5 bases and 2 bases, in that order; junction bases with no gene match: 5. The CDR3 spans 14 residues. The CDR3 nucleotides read TGTGCCAGCAGTAGGACAGGTACAAACTATGGCTACACCTTC. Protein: CASSRTGTNYGYTF.

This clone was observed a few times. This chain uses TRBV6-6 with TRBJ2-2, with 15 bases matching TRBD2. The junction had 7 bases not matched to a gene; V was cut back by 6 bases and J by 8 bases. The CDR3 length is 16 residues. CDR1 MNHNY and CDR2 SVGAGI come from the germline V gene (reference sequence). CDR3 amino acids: CASSPRTSGRGGELFF. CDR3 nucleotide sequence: TGTGCCAGCAGCCCCAGGACTAGCGGGAGGGGTGGGGAGCTGTTTTTT.

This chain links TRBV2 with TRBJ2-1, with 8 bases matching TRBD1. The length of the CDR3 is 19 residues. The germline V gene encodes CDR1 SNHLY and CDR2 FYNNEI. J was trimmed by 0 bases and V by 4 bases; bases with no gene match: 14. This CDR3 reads CASSGGQATVLSSYNEQFF. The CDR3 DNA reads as TGTGCCAGCAGTGGGGGACAGGCGACAGTATTAAGCTCCTACAATGAGCAGTTCTTC. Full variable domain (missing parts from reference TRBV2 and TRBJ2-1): EPEVTQTPSHQVTQMGQEVILRCVPISNHLYFYWYRQILGQKVEFLVSFYNNEISEKSEIFDDQFSVERPDGSNFTLKIRSTKLEDSAMYFCASSGGQATVLSSYNEQFFGPGTRLTVL.